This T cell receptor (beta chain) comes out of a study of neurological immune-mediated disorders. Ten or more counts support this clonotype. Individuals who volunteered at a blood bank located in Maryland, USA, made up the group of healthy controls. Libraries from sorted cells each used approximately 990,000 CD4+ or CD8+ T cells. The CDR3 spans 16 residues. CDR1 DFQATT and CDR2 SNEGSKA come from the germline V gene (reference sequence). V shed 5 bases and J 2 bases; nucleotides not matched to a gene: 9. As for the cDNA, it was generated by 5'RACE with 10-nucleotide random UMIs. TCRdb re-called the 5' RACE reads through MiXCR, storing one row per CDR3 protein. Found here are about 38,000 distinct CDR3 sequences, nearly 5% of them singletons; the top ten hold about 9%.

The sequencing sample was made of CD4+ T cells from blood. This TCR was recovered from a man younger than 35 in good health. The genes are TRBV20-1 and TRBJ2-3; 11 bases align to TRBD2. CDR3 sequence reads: CSAAKPGLAATDTQYF. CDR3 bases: TGCAGTGCTGCCAAACCGGGACTAGCGGCCACAGATACGCAGTATTTT.